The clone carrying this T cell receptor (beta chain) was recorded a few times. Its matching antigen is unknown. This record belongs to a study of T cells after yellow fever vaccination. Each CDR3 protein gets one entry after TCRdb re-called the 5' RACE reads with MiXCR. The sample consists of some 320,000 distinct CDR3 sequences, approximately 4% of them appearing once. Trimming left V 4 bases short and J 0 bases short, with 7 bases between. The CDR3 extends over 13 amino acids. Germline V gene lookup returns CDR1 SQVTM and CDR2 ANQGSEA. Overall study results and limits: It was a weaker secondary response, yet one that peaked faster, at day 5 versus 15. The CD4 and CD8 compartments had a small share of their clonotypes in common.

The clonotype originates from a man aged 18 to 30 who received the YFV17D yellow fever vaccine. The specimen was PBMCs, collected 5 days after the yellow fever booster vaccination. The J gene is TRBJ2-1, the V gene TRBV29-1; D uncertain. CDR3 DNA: TGCAGCGTTGTAATGAGCTCCTACAATGAGCAGTTCTTC. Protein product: CSVVMSSYNEQFF.